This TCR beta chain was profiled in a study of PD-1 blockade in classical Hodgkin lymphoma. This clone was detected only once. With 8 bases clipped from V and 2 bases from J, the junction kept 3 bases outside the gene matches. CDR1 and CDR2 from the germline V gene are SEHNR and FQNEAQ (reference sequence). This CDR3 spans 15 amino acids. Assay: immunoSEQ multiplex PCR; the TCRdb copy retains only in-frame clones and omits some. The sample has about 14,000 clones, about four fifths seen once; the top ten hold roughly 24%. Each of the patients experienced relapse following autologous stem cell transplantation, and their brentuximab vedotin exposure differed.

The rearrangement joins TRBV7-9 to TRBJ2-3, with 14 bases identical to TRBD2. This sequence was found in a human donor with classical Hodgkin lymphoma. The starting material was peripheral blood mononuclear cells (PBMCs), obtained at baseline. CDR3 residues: CASGLAGGLTDTQYF. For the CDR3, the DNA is TGTGCCAGCGGACTAGCGGGGGGACTCACAGATACGCAGTATTTT. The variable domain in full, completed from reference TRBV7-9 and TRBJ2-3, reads DTGVSQNPRHKITKRGQNVTFRCDPISEHNRLYWYRQTLGQGPEFLTYFQNEAQLEKSRLLSDRFSAERPKGSFSTLEIQRTEQGDSAMYLCASGLAGGLTDTQYFGPGTRLTVL.